The TCR beta chain described here comes from a study of CD8 T cells in ankylosing spondylitis. Overall study findings and caveats: The clones that were linked to disease were reported to be significantly enriched in matched synovial fluid samples from ankylosing spondylitis patients. One TCR beta motif, made up of about 8 highly homologous variants, appeared characteristic of ankylosing spondylitis blood.

With regard to this clonotype: Its antigen remains unidentified.

As the method for making TCR beta libraries, quantitative 5'-RACE with molecular barcodes was used. TCRdb redid the calling of the 5' RACE reads with MiXCR, one entry per CDR3 protein. The sample carries about 750,000 distinct CDR3 sequences, roughly 19% recorded once. Sample: blood, either unsorted or a sorted T cell fraction (not recorded which). The clonotype comes from a male donor with ankylosing spondylitis.

The CDR3 loop is CATREGGTYNEQFF. The CDR3 coding sequence is TGTGCAACCCGGGAGGGAGGCACTTACAATGAGCAGTTCTTC. The rearrangement uses TRBV28 and TRBJ2-1; 8 bases are shared with TRBD2. The CDR3 is made up of 14 amino acids. Germline loops: CDR1 MDHEN, CDR2 SYDVKM.